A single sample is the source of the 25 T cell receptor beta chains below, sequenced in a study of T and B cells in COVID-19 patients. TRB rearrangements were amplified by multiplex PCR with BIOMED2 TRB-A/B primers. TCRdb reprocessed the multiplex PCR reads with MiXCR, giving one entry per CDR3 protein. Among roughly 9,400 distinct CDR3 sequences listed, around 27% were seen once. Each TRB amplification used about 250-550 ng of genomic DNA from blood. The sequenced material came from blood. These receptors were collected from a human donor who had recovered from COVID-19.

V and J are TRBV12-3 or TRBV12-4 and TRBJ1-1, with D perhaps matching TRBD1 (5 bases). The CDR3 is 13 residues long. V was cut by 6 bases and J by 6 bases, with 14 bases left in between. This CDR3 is CASSGASGAEAFF. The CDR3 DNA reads TGTGCCAGCAGCGGGGCCTCTGGGGCTGAAGCTTTCTTT.

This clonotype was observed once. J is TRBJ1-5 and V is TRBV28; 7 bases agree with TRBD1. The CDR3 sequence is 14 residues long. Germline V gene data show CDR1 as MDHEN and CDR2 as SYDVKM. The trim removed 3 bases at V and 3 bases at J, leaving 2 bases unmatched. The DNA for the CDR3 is TGTGCCAGCAGTTTCGACAGGGACAATCAGCCCCAGCATTTT. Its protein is CASSFDRDNQPQHF.

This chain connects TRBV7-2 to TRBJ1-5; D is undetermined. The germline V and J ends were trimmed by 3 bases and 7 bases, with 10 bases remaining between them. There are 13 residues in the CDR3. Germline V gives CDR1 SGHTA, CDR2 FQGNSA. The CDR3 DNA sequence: TGTGCCAGCAGCTTTGACGGATCACAGCCCCAGCATTTT. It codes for CASSFDGSQPQHF.

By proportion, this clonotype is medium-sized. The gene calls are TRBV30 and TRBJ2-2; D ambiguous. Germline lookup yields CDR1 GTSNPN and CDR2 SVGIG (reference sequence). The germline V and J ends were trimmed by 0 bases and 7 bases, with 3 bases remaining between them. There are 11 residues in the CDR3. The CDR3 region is CAWSVGGELFF. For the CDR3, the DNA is TGTGCCTGGAGTGTTGGCGGGGAGCTGTTTTTT.

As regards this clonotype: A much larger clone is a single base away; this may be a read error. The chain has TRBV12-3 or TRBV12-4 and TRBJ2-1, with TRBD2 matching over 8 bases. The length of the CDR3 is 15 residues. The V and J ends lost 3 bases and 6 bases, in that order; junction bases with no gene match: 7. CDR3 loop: CASSFATGGRNEQFF. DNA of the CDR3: TGTGCCAGCAGTTTTGCGACGGGGGGGCGCAATGAGCAGTTCTTC.

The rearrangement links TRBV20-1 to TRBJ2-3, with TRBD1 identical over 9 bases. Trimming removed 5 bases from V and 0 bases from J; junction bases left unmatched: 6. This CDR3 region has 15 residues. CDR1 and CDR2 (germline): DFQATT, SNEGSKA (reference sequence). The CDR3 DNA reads TGCAGTGCTGGGGGACAGGGAACTAGCACAGATACGCAGTATTTT. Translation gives CSAGGQGTSTDTQYF.

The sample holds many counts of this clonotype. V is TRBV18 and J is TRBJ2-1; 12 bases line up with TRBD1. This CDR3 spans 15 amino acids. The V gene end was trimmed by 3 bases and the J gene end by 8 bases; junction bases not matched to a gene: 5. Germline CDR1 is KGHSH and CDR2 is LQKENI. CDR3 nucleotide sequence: TGTGCCAGCTCACCCGGGACAGGGGGCGTTTATGAGCAGTTCTTC. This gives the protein CASSPGTGGVYEQFF.

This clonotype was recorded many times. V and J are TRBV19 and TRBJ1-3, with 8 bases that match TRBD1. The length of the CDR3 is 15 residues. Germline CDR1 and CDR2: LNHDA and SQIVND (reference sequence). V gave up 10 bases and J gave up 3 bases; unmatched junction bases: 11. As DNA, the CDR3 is TGTGCCACCACTCTGACAGGGGTTGGTGGAAACACCATATATTTT. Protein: CATTLTGVGGNTIYF.

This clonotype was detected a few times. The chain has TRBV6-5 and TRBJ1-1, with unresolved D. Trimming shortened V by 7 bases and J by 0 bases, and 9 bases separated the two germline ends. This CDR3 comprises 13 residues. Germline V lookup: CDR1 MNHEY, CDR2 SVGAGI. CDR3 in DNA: TGTGCCAGCACTGCTAAGTTGAACACTGAAGCTTTCTTT. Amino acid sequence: CASTAKLNTEAFF.

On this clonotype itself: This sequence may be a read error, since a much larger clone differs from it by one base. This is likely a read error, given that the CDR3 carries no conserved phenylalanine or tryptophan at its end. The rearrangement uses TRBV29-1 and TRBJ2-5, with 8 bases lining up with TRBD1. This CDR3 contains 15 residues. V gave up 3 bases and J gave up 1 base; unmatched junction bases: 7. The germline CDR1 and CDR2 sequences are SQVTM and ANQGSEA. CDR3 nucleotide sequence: TGCAGCGTTGAGGCCCCAGGGGGCCTCCAAGAGACCCAGTACTGC. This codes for CSVEAPGGLQETQYC.

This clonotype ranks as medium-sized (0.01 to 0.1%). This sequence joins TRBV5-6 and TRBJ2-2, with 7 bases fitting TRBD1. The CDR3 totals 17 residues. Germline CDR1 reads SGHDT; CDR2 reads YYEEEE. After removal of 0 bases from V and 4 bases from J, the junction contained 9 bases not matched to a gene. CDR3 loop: CASSLARDRQGTGELFF. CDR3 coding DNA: TGTGCCAGCAGCTTGGCCAGGGACAGACAAGGCACCGGGGAGCTGTTTTTT.

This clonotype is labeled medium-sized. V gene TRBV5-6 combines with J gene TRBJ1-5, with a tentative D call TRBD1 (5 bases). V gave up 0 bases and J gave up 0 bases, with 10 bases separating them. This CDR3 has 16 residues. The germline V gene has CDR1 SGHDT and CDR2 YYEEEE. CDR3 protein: CASSLDNQGSNQPQHF. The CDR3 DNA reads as TGTGCCAGCAGCTTGGACAACCAGGGTAGCAATCAGCCCCAGCATTTT.

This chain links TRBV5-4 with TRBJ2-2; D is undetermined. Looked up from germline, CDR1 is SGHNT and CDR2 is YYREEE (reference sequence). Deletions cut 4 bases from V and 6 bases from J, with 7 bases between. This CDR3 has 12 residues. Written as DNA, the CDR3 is TGTGCCAGCAGCCGATTTTCCGGGGAGCTGTTTTTT. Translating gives CASSRFSGELFF. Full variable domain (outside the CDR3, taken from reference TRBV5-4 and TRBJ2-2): ETGVTQSPTHLIKTRGQQVTLRCSSQSGHNTVSWYQQALGQGPQFIFQYYREEENGRGNFPPRFSGLQFPNYSSELNVNALELDDSALYLCASSRFSGELFFGEGSRLTVL.

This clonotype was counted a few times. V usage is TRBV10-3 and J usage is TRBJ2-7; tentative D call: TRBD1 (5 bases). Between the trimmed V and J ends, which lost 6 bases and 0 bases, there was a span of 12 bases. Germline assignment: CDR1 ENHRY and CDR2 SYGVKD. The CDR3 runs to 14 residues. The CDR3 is CAISRQTISYEQYF. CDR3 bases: TGTGCCATCAGCCGACAGACCATCTCCTACGAGCAGTACTTC.

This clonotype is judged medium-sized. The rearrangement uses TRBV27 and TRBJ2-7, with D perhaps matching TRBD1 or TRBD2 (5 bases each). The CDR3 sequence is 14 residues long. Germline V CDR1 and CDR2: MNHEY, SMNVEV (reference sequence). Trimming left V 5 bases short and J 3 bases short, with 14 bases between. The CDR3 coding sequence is TGTGCCAGCAGTCTGTCGGGGCCCCTCTACGAGCAGTACTTC. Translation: CASSLSGPLYEQYF.

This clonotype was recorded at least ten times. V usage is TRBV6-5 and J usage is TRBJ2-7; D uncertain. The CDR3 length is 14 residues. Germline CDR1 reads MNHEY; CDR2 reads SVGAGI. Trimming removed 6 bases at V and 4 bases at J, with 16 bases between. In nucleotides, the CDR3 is TGTGCCAGCAGACGGACGGCTTCGGGTTACGAGCAGTACTTC. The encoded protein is CASRRTASGYEQYF.

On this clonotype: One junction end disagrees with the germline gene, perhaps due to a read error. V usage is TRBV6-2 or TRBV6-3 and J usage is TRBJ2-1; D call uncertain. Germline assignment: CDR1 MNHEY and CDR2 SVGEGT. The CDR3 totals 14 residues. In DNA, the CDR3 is TGTGCCACTATTCTTGGCAACAGCTACAATGAGGAGTTCTTC. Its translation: CATILGNSYNEEFF.

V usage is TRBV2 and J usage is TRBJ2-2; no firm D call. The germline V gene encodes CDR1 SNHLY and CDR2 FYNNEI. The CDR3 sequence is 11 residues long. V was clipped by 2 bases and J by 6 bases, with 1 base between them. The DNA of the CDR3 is TGTGCCAGCAGTGAACCCGGGGAGCTGTTTTTT. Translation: CASSEPGELFF.

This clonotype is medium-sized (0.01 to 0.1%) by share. CDR3: CASSILAAGANVLTF. CDR3 in DNA: TGTGCCAGTAGTATATTGGCGGCTGGGGCCAACGTCCTGACTTTC. The V gene is TRBV19, the J gene TRBJ2-6; no clear D. The CDR3 runs to 15 residues. The germline gives CDR1 LNHDA, CDR2 SQIVND (reference sequence). Between the trimmed V and J ends, which lost 2 bases and 2 bases, there was a span of 7 bases.

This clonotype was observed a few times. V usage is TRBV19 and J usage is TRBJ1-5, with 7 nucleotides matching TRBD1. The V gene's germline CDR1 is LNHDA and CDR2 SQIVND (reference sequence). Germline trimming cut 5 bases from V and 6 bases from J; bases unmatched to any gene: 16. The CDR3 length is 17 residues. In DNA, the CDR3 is TGTGCCAGTAGTGCTTCAGGGGGAGTGGGGCTGGCTCAGCCCCAGCATTTT. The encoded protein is CASSASGGVGLAQPQHF.

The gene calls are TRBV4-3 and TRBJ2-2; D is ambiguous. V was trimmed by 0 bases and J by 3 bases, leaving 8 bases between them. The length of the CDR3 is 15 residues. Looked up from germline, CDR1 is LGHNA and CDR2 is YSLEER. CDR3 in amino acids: CASSQDNGYTGELFF. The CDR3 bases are TGCGCCAGCAGCCAAGATAACGGCTACACCGGGGAGCTGTTTTTT.

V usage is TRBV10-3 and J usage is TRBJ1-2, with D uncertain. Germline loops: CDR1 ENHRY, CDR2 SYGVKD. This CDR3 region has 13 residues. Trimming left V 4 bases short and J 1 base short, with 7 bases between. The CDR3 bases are TGTGCCATCAGTGCTGACGGTAACTATGGCTACACCTTC. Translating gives CAISADGNYGYTF.

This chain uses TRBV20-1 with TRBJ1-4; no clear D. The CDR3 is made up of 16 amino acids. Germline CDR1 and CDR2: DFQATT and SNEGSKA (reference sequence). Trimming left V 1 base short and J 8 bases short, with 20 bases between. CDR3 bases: TGCAGTGCTAGAGGTCCGGTTGCGTGGGAAGGCGAAAAACTGTTTTTT. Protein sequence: CSARGPVAWEGEKLFF.

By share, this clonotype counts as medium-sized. The CDR3 sequence: CASAVLGNGELFF. CDR3 DNA: TGTGCCAGTGCAGTGTTGGGTAACGGGGAGCTGTTTTTT. This chain joins TRBV19 and TRBJ2-2; D is uncertain. Looked up from germline, CDR1 is LNHDA and CDR2 is SQIVND (reference sequence). Trimming took 8 bases from V and 7 from J, leaving 14 bases between them. This CDR3 region has 13 residues.

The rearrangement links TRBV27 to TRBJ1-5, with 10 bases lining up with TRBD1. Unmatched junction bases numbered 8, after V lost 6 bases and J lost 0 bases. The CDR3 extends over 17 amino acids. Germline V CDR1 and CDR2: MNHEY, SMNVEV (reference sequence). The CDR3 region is CASSPGQGLISNQPQHF. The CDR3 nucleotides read TGTGCCAGCAGCCCGGGACAGGGGCTCATTAGCAATCAGCCCCAGCATTTT.